The entry below gives a single T cell receptor (beta chain) sequence along with its context. The length of the CDR3 is 13 residues. Germline V gene data show CDR1 as MRHNA and CDR2 as SNTAGT. V lost 0 bases to trimming and J lost 12 bases, with 12 bases between them. The table came from immunoSEQ multiplex PCR; TCRdb's copy has only in-frame clones and leaves some out. The sample holds about 53,000 clones, more than 70% seen once. This sample was included in a study of OX40 agonist ivuxolimab in advanced cancers. The receptor was isolated from an adult with an advanced solid tumor such as melanoma, head and neck, liver or kidney cancer. The specimen comprised CD4+ or CD8+ T cells sorted from blood, sampled in a trial of the OX40 agonist ivuxolimab. The chain joins TRBV6-4 to TRBJ2-1; unclear D gene. CDR3 sequence (DNA): TGTGCCAGCAGTGACTCGCCTACTAACAGGCAGTTCTTC. It translates to CASSDSPTNRQFF.